The T cell receptor beta chain described here comes from a study of T cells in localized non-small cell lung cancer (dated by TCRdb to 2020 to 2022). Turning to the overall study: Comparing tumors with uninvolved tumor-adjacent lungs, the study looked at the T cell repertoires of fewer than 250 patients with early-stage NSCLC. The cohort comprised under 250 treatment-naïve NSCLC patients with resected, localized lung tumors. NSCLC patients had a mean age of approximately 72 years, and 129 were male and 107 female. Results and caveats for the whole study, not just this receptor: Because multi-region sequencing of the tumors was not done, intratumor heterogeneity could not be ruled out. A median of 57 of the top 100 tumor clones turned up in the paired uninvolved adjacent lung, and some 28 of those clones also ranked among the top 100 of that same adjacent lung. Because of the exploratory design, TCR variables were selected using unadjusted p-values without false-discovery rate correction. Uninvolved tumor-adjacent lung showed the highest T cell clonality, higher than tumor, which suggests more focused antigenic responses in the adjacent lung. Longer overall survival was associated with higher T cell density in blood, whereas shorter survival was associated with higher clonality in adjacent lung.

At diagnosis, peripheral blood, uninvolved tumor-adjacent lung and tumor were collected and were preserved as a mix of fresh-frozen and FFPE material. Counted from cysteine to phenylalanine, this CDR3 has 15 amino acids. Left in the record is the CDR3 DNA by itself, 45 bases read in frame from the first base. The trim is 1 base for V and 3 bases for J, with a gap of 11 bases between the germline ends. CDR1 and CDR2 are read off the germline V gene as MGHRA and YSYEKL. This clone came up a few times. The antigen it recognizes is unknown. Base qualities are not provided; no much larger clone lies one nucleotide away. The same CDR3 also results from other DNA sequences found in this sample. The immunoSEQ Assay was used to sequence TCR beta CDR3 regions from DNA. In the source study's methods: To compute T cell density, TCR beta template counts were normalized to usable DNA, which was estimated by amplifying housekeeping genes. Richness was estimated using the preseqR package, with extrapolation to 400,000 templates for PBMC samples and to 120,000 templates for tissue samples. Clonality was calculated as one minus Pielou's evenness. Differential abundance testing on productive amino-acid clonotypes, with a minimum total count of 5 and an alpha of 0.1, was used to identify tissue-enriched TCRs. The Jaccard Index and the Morisita Overlap Index were used to quantify repertoire overlap between compartments. GLIPH grouped TCR beta CDR3s together with public tetramer-defined viral CDR3s, and a viral motif had to include at least three viral sequences and show V-gene enrichment. TCRdb mirrors the immuneACCESS table, restricted to in-frame sequences. Some clones are absent from its copies; in checked studies, under half trace to an unresolved V gene, and the reason for the others is unknown. The DNA was the basis for D and trimming; V, J and clone size are from that table. This sample comprises more than 10,000 clones, 28% of them detected only once. 5.5% to 8% of the sample goes to the ten largest clones.

The sequence joins TRBV4-1 to TRBJ2-3; the D gene is possibly TRBD2, with 7 bases matching. This receptor was obtained from a female donor older than 55 with stage I lung adenocarcinoma. The sequencing here drew on lung tumor tissue, taken before any cancer treatment. CDR3 reads: CASSQGGGFTDTQYF. The DNA is TGCGCCAGCAGCCAAGGGGGGGGCTTTACAGATACGCAGTATTTT.